What follows are 26 T cell receptor beta chains derived from one specimen sequenced in a study of blood T cells in healthy people across ages (dated by TCRdb to between 2015 and 2017). Receptor amplification or capture employed 5' RACE. TCRdb lists the instrument as Illumina HiSeq 2500. A second PCR of roughly 7 to 12 cycles was run with a J-beta primer mix and a sample-barcoded 5' primer. Using fastp at Q25 and MiXCR, TCRdb reprocessed the public reads and kept productive beta chains. Each CDR3 protein gets just one entry, which takes the most common genes and DNA from the rows behind it. Counted in this sample were roughly 1,500,000 distinct CDR3 sequences; roughly 32% of them appeared once. Clones ranked in the top ten supply 11% of the sample. The source material was blood. The receptors here all came from a woman aged 25 to 39 in good health.

V is TRBV2 and J is TRBJ2-2, with D hard to call. The CDR3 totals 17 residues. Germline CDR1 reads SNHLY; CDR2 reads FYNNEI. Trimming shortened V by 2 bases and J by 1 base, and 14 bases separated the two germline ends. This CDR3 reads CASSEMGRQQNTGELFF. CDR3 coding DNA: TGTGCCAGCAGTGAAATGGGTCGGCAACAGAACACCGGGGAGCTGTTTTTT.

This clonotype has a handful of counts. The chain links TRBV30 to TRBJ1-2, with a weak D call TRBD1 (5 bases). The V end was cut by 0 bases, the J end by 4 bases, with 12 bases between. Germline-derived CDR1 and CDR2 are GTSNPN and SVGIG (reference sequence). The CDR3 contains 14 residues. The CDR3 bases are TGTGCCTGGAGTGTACCCCCAGGGATCTATGGCTACACCTTC. This codes for CAWSVPPGIYGYTF.

The rearrangement joins TRBV7-3 to TRBJ1-1; 8 bases are shared with TRBD1. This CDR3 contains 14 residues. The ends lost 5 bases at V and 4 bases at J; junction bases unmatched: 6. Germline V gives CDR1 SGHTA, CDR2 FQGTGA. CDR3 amino acids: CASSLTGAATEAFF. The CDR3 bases are TGTGCCAGCAGCCTGACAGGGGCAGCCACTGAAGCTTTCTTT. Using reference TRBV7-3 and TRBJ1-1 for the parts outside the CDR3, the full variable domain is GAGVSQTPSNKVTEKGKYVELRCDPISGHTALYWYRQSLGQGPEFLIYFQGTGAADDSGLPNDRFFAVRPEGSVSTLKIQRTERGDSAVYLCASSLTGAATEAFFGQGTRLTVV.

V usage is TRBV7-3 and J usage is TRBJ2-1; the D is unclear. This CDR3 contains 14 residues. V lost 6 bases, J lost 2 bases, and 11 bases lay in between. CDR1 is SGHTA, CDR2 FQGTGA, per germline. CDR3 DNA: TGTGCCAGCAGTCTGACCCACCCCTACAATGAGCAGTTCTTC. Translation: CASSLTHPYNEQFF.

The rearrangement uses TRBV9 and TRBJ1-3; the D is unclear. Germline CDR1 and CDR2: SGDLS and YYNGEE. This CDR3 has 14 residues. The V end lost 4 bases, the J end lost 0 bases, and 8 bases lay between the germline ends. DNA for the CDR3: TGTGCCAGCAGCAACCACACCTCTGGAAACACCATATATTTT. Amino acid sequence: CASSNHTSGNTIYF.

The chain employs TRBV24-1 and TRBJ1-2; D might be TRBD1 (6 bases). V was clipped by 5 bases and J by 4 bases, with 13 bases between them. CDR3 length: 14 residues. The germline V gene has CDR1 KGHDR and CDR2 SFDVKD. In nucleotides, the CDR3 is TGTGCCACCAGTGGGCCGACAGGTACCTATGGCTACACCTTC. It yields the protein CATSGPTGTYGYTF.

The J gene is TRBJ2-7, the V gene TRBV5-1; 9 bases line up with TRBD1. Germline CDR1 and CDR2: SGHRS and YFSETQ. CDR3 size: 15 residues. V shed 6 bases and J 5 bases; nucleotides not matched to a gene: 12. The CDR3 DNA reads as TGCGCCAGCAACTTACCGGACAGGGGCGGGAACGAGCAGTACTTC. Translating it yields CASNLPDRGGNEQYF. The entire variable domain, with the rest obtained from reference TRBV5-1 and TRBJ2-7, is as follows: KAGVTQTPRYLIKTRGQQVTLSCSPISGHRSVSWYQQTPGQGLQFLFEYFSETQRNKGNFPGRFSGRQFSNSRSEMNVSTLELGDSALYLCASNLPDRGGNEQYFGPGTRLTVT.

The chain couples TRBV29-1 to TRBJ2-1; 15 bases are shared with TRBD2. With 7 bases clipped from V and 3 bases from J, the junction kept 16 bases outside the gene matches. CDR1 is SQVTM and CDR2 is ANQGSEA in the germline V gene. The CDR3 sequence is 19 residues long. The CDR3 reads CSAPGGWTSGRGGYNEQFF. For the CDR3, the DNA is TGCAGCGCTCCCGGGGGGTGGACTAGCGGGAGGGGGGGCTACAATGAGCAGTTCTTC.

V and J are TRBV24-1 and TRBJ2-5; D ambiguous. V lost 7 bases, J lost 5 bases, and 13 bases lay in between. Germline loops: CDR1 KGHDR, CDR2 SFDVKD. The length of the CDR3 is 13 residues. CDR3 sequence (DNA): TGTGCCACCAGCCTTTCCGGGCAGGAGACCCAGTACTTC. It codes for CATSLSGQETQYF.

This clonotype appeared a few times. The chain recombines TRBV9 with TRBJ2-1; D possibly corresponds to TRBD2 (6 bases). The CDR3 loop spans 13 amino acids. Germline V CDR1 and CDR2: SGDLS, YYNGEE. V was shortened by 4 bases and J by 9 bases, with 14 bases between the two germline ends. CDR3 region: CASSQIPGVEQFF. The CDR3 DNA reads as TGTGCCAGCAGCCAAATTCCGGGGGTTGAGCAGTTCTTC.

This clonotype has more than one count but fewer than ten. The chain links TRBV20-1 to TRBJ2-7; D possibly corresponds to TRBD2 (5 bases). CDR1 and CDR2 (germline): DFQATT, SNEGSKA (reference sequence). V was shortened by 3 bases and J by 3 bases, with 6 bases between the two germline ends. This CDR3 spans 11 amino acids. The CDR3 coding sequence is TGCAGTGCTAGCGGGGTCTACGAGCAGTACTTC. As protein: CSASGVYEQYF.

This rearrangement joins TRBV27 to TRBJ1-1, with TRBD1 as a possible D gene (5 bases). The CDR3 contains 14 residues. The germline V gene encodes CDR1 MNHEY and CDR2 SMNVEV (reference sequence). Trimming left V 1 base short and J 7 bases short, with 13 bases between. Here the CDR3 DNA reads TGTGCCAGCAGTTTATTGGGGGTTGGAAATGAAGCTTTCTTT. It yields the protein CASSLLGVGNEAFF.

This clonotype came up a few times. This chain uses TRBV7-8 with TRBJ2-5, with TRBD2 as a possible D gene (6 bases). This CDR3 has 16 residues. Germline V lookup: CDR1 SGHVS, CDR2 FQNEAQ. Trimming left V 7 bases short and J 5 bases short, with 23 bases between. CDR3: CASTSPGRLARETQYF. The CDR3 coding sequence is TGTGCCAGCACCTCACCGGGGAGGCTAGCGAGGGAGACCCAGTACTTC.

This clonotype was picked up a small number of times. This rearrangement joins TRBV4-3 to TRBJ2-1; TRBD2 agrees at 7 bases. Germline-derived CDR1 and CDR2 are LGHNA and YSLEER. This CDR3 has 15 amino acids. With V trimmed by 4 bases and J by 5 bases, 8 bases remained unmatched. CDR3 nucleotide sequence: TGCGCCAGCAGCCTTACAGCGGGGAGGAACAATGAGCAGTTCTTC. As protein: CASSLTAGRNNEQFF.

This clonotype turned up a few times. CDR3 loop: CATGTGTNEKLFF. CDR3 DNA: TGTGCCACCGGGACAGGGACTAATGAAAAACTGTTTTTT. This chain uses TRBV15 with TRBJ1-4; TRBD1 matches at 9 bases. V was clipped by 8 bases and J by 2 bases; unmatched bases: 0. The germline CDR1 and CDR2 sequences are LNHNV and YYDKDF (reference sequence). The CDR3 has 13 amino acids. The variable domain in full, with the rest retrieved from reference TRBV15 and TRBJ1-4, is DAMVIQNPRYQVTQFGKPVTLSCSQTLNHNVMYWYQQKSSQAPKLLFHYYDKDFNNEADTPDNFQSRRPNTSFCFLDIRSPGLGDTAMYLCATGTGTNEKLFFGSGTQLSVL.

This chain joins TRBV20-1 and TRBJ2-3; 7 bases align to TRBD2. Germline V gives CDR1 DFQATT, CDR2 SNEGSKA (reference sequence). This CDR3 contains 15 residues. After removal of 3 bases from V and 0 bases from J, the junction contained 6 bases not matched to a gene. The CDR3 DNA reads TGCAGTGCTAGGGGGACTACCTTTAGCACAGATACGCAGTATTTT. As protein: CSARGTTFSTDTQYF.

V gene TRBV4-1 combines with J gene TRBJ1-5, with D maybe TRBD1 (5 bases). In germline, CDR1 is MGHRA, CDR2 YSYEKL. The CDR3 runs 19 residues. V was pared by 2 bases and J by 2 bases, with 22 bases between. The CDR3 DNA reads TGCGCCAGCAGCCAATTCGGTAACGTGAGGGGAGTCGGCAATCAGCCCCAGCATTTT. Its translation: CASSQFGNVRGVGNQPQHF.

Many counts were recorded for this clonotype. The chain is built from TRBV6-5 and TRBJ2-3, with D tentatively TRBD1 (6 bases). V gave up 6 bases and J gave up 6 bases, with 19 bases separating them. Germline values: CDR1 MNHEY, CDR2 SVGAGI. The CDR3 consists of 15 residues. The CDR3 coding sequence is TGTGCCAGCAGGACCGGGACGCTTCAGGGGGATACGCAGTATTTT. It encodes CASRTGTLQGDTQYF.

This clonotype was seen only a few times. The chain couples TRBV7-2 to TRBJ2-1, with 8 bases fitting TRBD2. In germline, CDR1 is SGHTA, CDR2 FQGNSA. Trimming removed 4 bases from V and 4 bases from J; junction bases left unmatched: 12. This CDR3 is 17 amino acids long. The chain's CDR3 is CASSSTHRASGYNEQFF. The CDR3 DNA reads TGTGCCAGCAGCTCCACCCATCGGGCTAGCGGGTACAATGAGCAGTTCTTC.

This clonotype has only a few counts. V is TRBV10-3 and J is TRBJ1-1; D perhaps matches TRBD1 (5 bases). Germline V gene data show CDR1 as ENHRY and CDR2 as SYGVKD. Trimming removed 3 bases at V and 8 bases at J, with 19 bases between. This CDR3 spans 15 amino acids. The CDR3 DNA reads as TGTGCCATCAGTGATGCCCGAGCAGGGAGAGCCGAAGCTTTCTTT. Protein product: CAISDARAGRAEAFF.

This clonotype was seen only a few times. This rearrangement joins TRBV6-6 to TRBJ2-7, with D possibly matching TRBD2 (6 bases). Looked up from germline, CDR1 is MNHNY and CDR2 is SVGAGI (reference sequence). The V end was cut by 2 bases, the J end by 4 bases, with 12 bases between. The CDR3 covers 14 residues. The CDR3 DNA reads as TGTGCCAGCAGTTACACCGGGAGAAATTACGAGCAGTACTTC. This codes for CASSYTGRNYEQYF.

The CDR3 loop reads CASSLPPDEQFF. The CDR3 coding sequence is TGTGCCAGCAGCTTACCCCCTGATGAGCAGTTCTTC. The chain couples TRBV7-9 to TRBJ2-1; no definite D call. Trimming removed 2 bases from V and 8 bases from J, with 7 bases in between. The CDR3 is 12 residues long. The V gene's germline CDR1 is SEHNR and CDR2 FQNEAQ (reference sequence). Using reference TRBV7-9 and TRBJ2-1 for the parts outside the CDR3, the full variable domain is DTGVSQNPRHKITKRGQNVTFRCDPISEHNRLYWYRQTLGQGPEFLTYFQNEAQLEKSRLLSDRFSAERPKGSFSTLEIQRTEQGDSAMYLCASSLPPDEQFFGPGTRLTVL.

This clonotype was seen only a few times. This chain uses TRBV9 with TRBJ1-1, with D unresolved. Germline loops: CDR1 SGDLS, CDR2 YYNGEE. The CDR3 covers 15 residues. Trimming left V 3 bases short and J 2 bases short, with 14 bases between. DNA of the CDR3: TGTGCCAGCAGCGCTCCCTTAGGGCCAAACACTGAAGCTTTCTTT. Translated: CASSAPLGPNTEAFF.

This clonotype came up many times. This rearrangement joins TRBV27 to TRBJ1-1, with no clear D. Trimming removed 5 bases from V and 0 bases from J, with 10 bases in between. The CDR3 has 14 amino acids. Germline V gives CDR1 MNHEY, CDR2 SMNVEV (reference sequence). Here the CDR3 DNA reads TGTGCCAGCAGTCCCTTGACGGTGAACACTGAAGCTTTCTTT. It translates to CASSPLTVNTEAFF.

This chain connects TRBV28 to TRBJ2-7; D might be TRBD2 (5 bases). V was clipped by 6 bases and J by 5 bases, with 26 bases between them. The germline V gene encodes CDR1 MDHEN and CDR2 SYDVKM. The CDR3 loop spans 17 amino acids. The CDR3 DNA is TGTGCCAGCAGCATATTGACTTATATTCGGGTGCGGGACGAGCAGTACTTC. This codes for CASSILTYIRVRDEQYF.

With regard to this clonotype: Being one base from a much bigger clone, this may be a read error. V usage is TRBV20-1 and J usage is TRBJ2-4, with D tentatively TRBD2 (5 bases). CDR1 DFQATT and CDR2 SNEGSKA come from the germline V gene (reference sequence). This CDR3 contains 15 residues. The CDR3 DNA follows: TGCAGTGCTAACGAGCGAAGTCTAGCCAAAAGCATTCAGTACTTC. This encodes CSANERSLAKSIQYF.